This TCR beta chain was captured by sequencing in a study of naive and memory T cell subsets. As for this clonotype: Its antigen is still unknown.

CDR1 is KGHSH and CDR2 is LQKENI in the germline V gene. Germline trimming cut 5 bases from V and 0 bases from J; bases unmatched to any gene: 11. This CDR3 is 18 amino acids long. From the second PCR step, alpha and beta chains were amplified apart. Both TRBC1 and TRBC2 were covered by a beta constant-region primer of two equimolar oligonucleotides. The ligated cDNA underwent four PCR rounds using SP2 and nested alpha and beta constant-region primers. TCRdb independently ran MiXCR on the UMI-ligation and nested PCR reads; one entry per CDR3 protein. In the table there are roughly 98,000 distinct CDR3 sequences, 7% of which are singletons. Points from the study as a whole: Over 95% of naive TCR sequences appeared only once after error correction, unlike memory subsets.

The specimen sequenced was central memory CD4+ T cells from blood. The sequence was obtained from a human donor in good health. The chain employs TRBV18 and TRBJ2-7; 12 bases agree with TRBD1. The DNA for the CDR3 is TGTGCCAGCTCAGTTGCGGGACAGGGGGCCACCTACTCCTACGAGCAGTACTTC. Translation gives CASSVAGQGATYSYEQYF.